The 15 T cell receptor beta chains listed next were all sequenced from one sample in a study of blood T cell repertoires in COVID-19. Libraries were prepared by immunoSEQ multiplex PCR; TCRdb keeps only in-frame clonotypes and omits some of them. The sample records more than 110,000 clones, about 75% being singletons. Sequenced material: PBMCs or T cells enriched from blood (not recorded which). These receptors were obtained from a woman between 50 and 59 years old who had recovered from COVID-19.

The chain employs TRBV5-6 and TRBJ1-5; D perhaps matches TRBD1 (6 bases). The CDR3 sequence is 16 residues long. Germline V gene data show CDR1 as SGHDT and CDR2 as YYEEEE. V was clipped by 4 bases and J by 3 bases, with 17 bases between them. CDR3 residues: CASSTLKDRFNQPQHF. As DNA, the CDR3 is TGTGCCAGCAGCACCCTGAAGGACAGATTCAATCAGCCCCAGCATTTT. The whole variable domain, remainder taken from reference TRBV5-6 and TRBJ1-5, is DAGVTQSPTHLIKTRGQQVTLRCSPKSGHDTVSWYQQALGQGPQFIFQYYEEEERQRGNFPDRFSGHQFPNYSSELNVNALLLGDSALYLCASSTLKDRFNQPQHFGDGTRLSIL.

The chain is built from TRBV4-2 and TRBJ2-1; 8 positions match TRBD2. The length of the CDR3 is 16 residues. With V trimmed by 3 bases and J by 3 bases, 7 bases remained unmatched. From germline, CDR1 is LGHNA and CDR2 YNFKEQ. CDR3 protein: CASSHLLAVDYNEQFF. The CDR3 DNA is TGTGCCAGCAGCCACCTACTAGCGGTCGACTACAATGAGCAGTTCTTC.

The chain joins TRBV11-2 to TRBJ2-3, with 10 bases that match TRBD2. CDR3 size: 17 residues. The V gene's germline CDR1 is SGHAT and CDR2 FQNNGV. Trimming cost V 2 bases and J 2 bases; bases outside gene matches: 7. For the CDR3, the DNA is TGTGCCAGCAGCTTATCAGTAGCGGGAGGATCCACAGATACGCAGTATTTT. Translating it yields CASSLSVAGGSTDTQYF.

CDR3: CASSEAGGSYAKNIQYF. The DNA for the CDR3 is TGTGCCAGCAGTGAAGCGGGAGGGTCCTACGCCAAAAACATTCAGTACTTC. This chain connects TRBV2 to TRBJ2-4, with 7 bases fitting TRBD2. The CDR3 is 17 residues long. The germline V gene encodes CDR1 SNHLY and CDR2 FYNNEI. V was clipped by 0 bases and J by 1 base; unmatched bases: 6. Together with reference TRBV2 and TRBJ2-4, the CDR3 gives the full variable domain: EPEVTQTPSHQVTQMGQEVILRCVPISNHLYFYWYRQILGQKVEFLVSFYNNEISEKSEIFDDQFSVERPDGSNFTLKIRSTKLEDSAMYFCASSEAGGSYAKNIQYFGAGTRLSVL.

The chain recombines TRBV7-9 with TRBJ1-6; tentatively, D is TRBD1 (6 bases). This CDR3 has 16 residues. Trimming stripped 4 bases from V and 6 bases from J, with 16 bases between. In germline, CDR1 is SEHNR, CDR2 FQNEAQ (reference sequence). CDR3 in amino acids: CASSSTSGDRNSPLHF. In nucleotides, the CDR3 is TGTGCCAGCAGCTCCACTTCAGGGGACCGTAATTCACCCCTCCACTTT. The full variable domain, completed using reference TRBV7-9 and TRBJ1-6, is DTGVSQNPRHKITKRGQNVTFRCDPISEHNRLYWYRQTLGQGPEFLTYFQNEAQLEKSRLLSDRFSAERPKGSFSTLEIQRTEQGDSAMYLCASSSTSGDRNSPLHFGNGTRLTVT.

The V gene is TRBV6-1, the J gene TRBJ1-3; unclear D gene. The length of the CDR3 is 16 residues. Per the germline V gene, CDR1 is MNHNS and CDR2 is SASEGT. V was trimmed by 4 bases and J by 0 bases, leaving 13 bases between them. The CDR3 protein is CASSGRRTSSGNTIYF. The DNA of the CDR3 is TGTGCCAGCAGTGGAAGACGGACTAGCTCTGGAAACACCATATATTTT.

The rearrangement links TRBV7-9 to TRBJ1-5; 7 bases are a match to TRBD1. Trimming cost V 1 base and J 2 bases; bases outside gene matches: 5. Germline loops: CDR1 SEHNR, CDR2 FQNEAQ (reference sequence). This CDR3 region has 16 residues. CDR3 nucleotides: TGTGCCAGCAGCTTAGAGGGCAGGGGGGGCAATCAGCCCCAGCATTTT. Its translation: CASSLEGRGGNQPQHF.

This clone occurred once. The genes are TRBV29-1 and TRBJ2-3; 8 bases line up with TRBD2. This CDR3 has 17 amino acids. Germline V gene lookup returns CDR1 SQVTM and CDR2 ANQGSEA. V lost 4 bases and J lost 3; bases outside the gene matches: 15. CDR3 sequence (DNA): TGCAGCGTTGTAGCCGAGTTTTGGGGCGGGAGGACAGATACGCAGTATTTT. Its protein product is CSVVAEFWGGRTDTQYF.

This clone was observed many times. The V call is TRBV29-1, the J call TRBJ1-4; D gene unclear. The CDR3 contains 14 residues. Germline V gives CDR1 SQVTM, CDR2 ANQGSEA. V lost 5 bases, J lost 0 bases, and 10 bases lay in between. The CDR3 sequence is CSVHVGATNEKLFF. The DNA of the CDR3 is TGCAGCGTTCACGTCGGGGCAACTAATGAAAAACTGTTTTTT.

This chain joins TRBV5-5 and TRBJ2-1; 9 bases fit TRBD2. V dropped 4 bases and J dropped 8; count of bases not matched to a gene: 7. Germline assignment: CDR1 SGHKS and CDR2 YYEKEE (reference sequence). The length of the CDR3 is 14 residues. The CDR3 sequence: CASSIIAGVDEQFF. For the CDR3, the DNA is TGTGCCAGCAGCATAATAGCGGGAGTGGATGAGCAGTTCTTC. The full variable domain, with the rest looked up from reference TRBV5-5 and TRBJ2-1, is DAGVTQSPTHLIKTRGQQVTLRCSPISGHKSVSWYQQVLGQGPQFIFQYYEKEERGRGNFPDRFSARQFPNYSSELNVNALLLGDSALYLCASSIIAGVDEQFFGPGTRLTVL.

The rearrangement uses TRBV28 and TRBJ1-1; D not certain. The CDR3 is made up of 14 amino acids. The germline V and J ends were trimmed by 6 bases and 5 bases, with 16 bases remaining between them. Germline CDR1 and CDR2: MDHEN and SYDVKM. CDR3 in DNA: TGTGCCAGCAGGCCCCCTGGGCGTGAGACTGAAGCTTTCTTT. The encoded protein is CASRPPGRETEAFF.

This clone was counted between two and nine times. The rearrangement joins TRBV5-1 to TRBJ2-7; D is perhaps TRBD2 (7 bases). V lost 3 bases and J lost 4, with 11 bases in between. The CDR3 extends over 13 amino acids. CDR1 and CDR2 from the germline V gene are SGHRS and YFSETQ. The CDR3 sequence is CASSSGGGYEQYF. The CDR3 region has the DNA TGCGCCAGCAGCTCGGGGGGCGGATACGAGCAGTACTTC.

The V and J genes are TRBV5-1 and TRBJ1-1; D remains ambiguous. Germline assignment: CDR1 SGHRS and CDR2 YFSETQ. This CDR3 is 16 amino acids long. Deletions cut 0 bases from V and 4 bases from J, with 16 bases between. The CDR3 coding sequence is TGCGCCAGCAGCTTGGCAGAAGGGAGGGTGAGCACTGAAGCTTTCTTT. This encodes CASSLAEGRVSTEAFF.

This chain joins TRBV7-9 and TRBJ1-1; a possible D gene is TRBD1 (5 bases). This CDR3 has 17 residues. Germline loops: CDR1 SEHNR, CDR2 FQNEAQ (reference sequence). Trimming left V 4 bases short and J 0 bases short, with 18 bases between. CDR3 nucleotides: TGTGCCAGCAGCTCGACCAGTGGACGGACAATGAACACTGAAGCTTTCTTT. Amino acid sequence: CASSSTSGRTMNTEAFF.

This clone came up once. This chain uses TRBV27 with TRBJ1-6, with D possibly TRBD1 on 5 matching bases. V lost 2 bases and J 6 bases, leaving 8 bases between the germline ends. CDR1 is MNHEY, CDR2 SMNVEV, per germline (reference sequence). The CDR3 is 14 residues long. CDR3 sequence: CASSLQGFNSPLHF. In DNA, the CDR3 is TGTGCCAGCAGTTTACAGGGATTTAATTCACCCCTCCACTTT.